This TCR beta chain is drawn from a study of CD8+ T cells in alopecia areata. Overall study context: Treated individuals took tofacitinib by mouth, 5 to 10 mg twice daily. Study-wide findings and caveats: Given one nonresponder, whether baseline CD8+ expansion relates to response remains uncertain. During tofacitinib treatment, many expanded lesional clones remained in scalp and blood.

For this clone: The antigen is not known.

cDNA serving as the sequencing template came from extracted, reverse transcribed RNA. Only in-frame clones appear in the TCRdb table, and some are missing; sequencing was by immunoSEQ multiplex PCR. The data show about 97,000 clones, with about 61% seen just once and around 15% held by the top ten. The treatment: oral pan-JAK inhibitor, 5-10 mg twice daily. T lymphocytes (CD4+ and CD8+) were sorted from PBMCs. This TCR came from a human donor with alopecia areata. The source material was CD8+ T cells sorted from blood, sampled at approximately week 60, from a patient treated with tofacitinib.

The CDR3 spells CASSVAGNSNQPQHF. In DNA form, the CDR3 reads TGTGCCAGCAGCGTAGCTGGCAATAGCAATCAGCCCCAGCATTTT. J is TRBJ1-5 and V is TRBV9; no firm D call. This CDR3 region has 15 residues. V was cut by 0 bases and J by 0 bases, with 7 bases left in between. CDR1 SGDLS and CDR2 YYNGEE come from the germline V gene.